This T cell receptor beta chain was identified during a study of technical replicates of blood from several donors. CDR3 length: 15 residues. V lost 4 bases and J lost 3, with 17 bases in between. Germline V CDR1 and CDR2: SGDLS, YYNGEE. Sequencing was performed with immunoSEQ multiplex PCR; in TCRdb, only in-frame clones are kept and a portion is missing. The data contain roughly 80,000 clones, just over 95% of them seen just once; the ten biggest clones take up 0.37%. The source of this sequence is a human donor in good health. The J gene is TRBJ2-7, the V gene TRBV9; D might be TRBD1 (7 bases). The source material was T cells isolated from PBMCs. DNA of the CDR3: TGTGCCAGCAGCCCCAGGGGGGAAACTAACTACGAGCAGTACTTC. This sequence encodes CASSPRGETNYEQYF.